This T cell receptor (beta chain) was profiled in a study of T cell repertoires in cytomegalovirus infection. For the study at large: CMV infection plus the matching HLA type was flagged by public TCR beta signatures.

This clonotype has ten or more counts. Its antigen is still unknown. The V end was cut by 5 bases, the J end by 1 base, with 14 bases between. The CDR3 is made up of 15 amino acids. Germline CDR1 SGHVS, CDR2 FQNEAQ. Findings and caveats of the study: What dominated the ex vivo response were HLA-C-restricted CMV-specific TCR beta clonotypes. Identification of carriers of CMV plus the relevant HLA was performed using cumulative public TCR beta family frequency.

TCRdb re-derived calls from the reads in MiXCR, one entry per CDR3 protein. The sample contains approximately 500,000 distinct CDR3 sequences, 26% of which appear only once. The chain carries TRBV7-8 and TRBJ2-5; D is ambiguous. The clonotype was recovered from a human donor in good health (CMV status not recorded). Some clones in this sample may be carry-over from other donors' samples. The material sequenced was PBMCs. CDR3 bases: TGTGCCAGCAGCCAAAGTTACAAGACCCAAGAGACCCAGTACTTC. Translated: CASSQSYKTQETQYF. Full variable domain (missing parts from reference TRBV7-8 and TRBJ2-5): GAGVSQSPRYKVAKRGQDVALRCDPISGHVSLFWYQQALGQGPEFLTYFQNEAQLDKSGLPSDRFFAERPEGSVSTLKIQRTQQEDSAVYLCASSQSYKTQETQYFGPGTRLLVL.